The 2 T cell receptor beta chains below all came from one sample that was sequenced in a study of cytomegalovirus exposure and HLA in healthy donors. Sequencing used immunoSEQ multiplex PCR; TCRdb keeps in-frame clones, though not all of them. The profile shows roughly 150,000 clones, around 92% of them singletons. Specimen: PBMCs. These receptors all stem from a man aged 18 to 29 in good health and CMV-seropositive.

The chain joins TRBV6-6 to TRBJ2-7; D remains ambiguous. V lost 8 bases to trimming and J lost 4 bases, with 12 bases between them. CDR1 is MNHNY and CDR2 is SVGAGI in the germline V gene (reference sequence). The CDR3 consists of 12 residues. As DNA, the CDR3 is TGTGCCAGCCTACACTTCGGGTACGAGCAGTACTTC. Residues: CASLHFGYEQYF.

The chain couples TRBV7-8 to TRBJ2-1; 7 bases align to TRBD1. Germline V lookup: CDR1 SGHVS, CDR2 FQNEAQ. CDR3 size: 13 residues. The trim removed 1 base at V and 9 bases at J, leaving 3 bases unmatched. The CDR3 loop reads CASSLEGAGEQFF. The CDR3 nucleotides are TGTGCCAGCAGCTTAGAGGGGGCCGGTGAGCAGTTCTTC.